This section outlines one T cell receptor beta chain sequence together with its context. The data stem from a study of OX40 agonist ivuxolimab in advanced cancers. V shed 8 bases and J shed 0 bases, with 11 bases lying between them. Germline lookup yields CDR1 MNHEY and CDR2 SVGAGI. This CDR3 comprises 13 residues. The table came from immunoSEQ multiplex PCR; TCRdb's copy has only in-frame clones and leaves some out. Counted here are about 41,000 clones, roughly 88% occurring once; the ten biggest clones make up 20% to 25%. Autoimmune disease history or systemic immunosuppression meant exclusion. The source was CD4+ or CD8+ T cells sorted from blood, collected in a trial of the OX40 agonist ivuxolimab. This clonotype was sampled from an adult with an advanced solid tumor such as melanoma, head and neck, liver or kidney cancer. This chain links TRBV6-5 with TRBJ2-7; D is perhaps TRBD2 (6 bases). The CDR3 loop reads CASGGQGSYEQYF. CDR3 DNA sequence: TGTGCCAGCGGAGGGCAGGGCTCCTACGAGCAGTACTTC.